Below are 27 T cell receptor beta chains sequenced from a single sample in a study of shared clonotypes between healthy human individuals (dated by TCRdb to 2020 to 2022). CD8 naive samples were CD45RO-negative cells positively selected for CCR7, giving a CD45RA+CCR7+ population that excluded TemRA cells. Library creation used the immunoSEQ multiplex PCR assay. TCRdb obtained this table from immuneACCESS and retained in-frame rearrangements with V and J assigned. These tables miss some clones; where compared with another copy, unresolved V genes account for less than half of the shortfall, and the remainder is unexplained. The sample records a few hundred thousand clones, over 95% of which are singletons. 0.095% to 0.12% of the sample is in the top ten clones. Source material: naive CD8+ T cells sorted from blood. This specimen's cell subset or site label, per the study, means: CD45RA+CCR7+. These receptors came from a woman aged 25 to 39 in good health.

The gene calls are TRBV19 and TRBJ2-5; 11 nucleotides line up with TRBD1. This CDR3 comprises 17 residues. J was trimmed by 5 bases and V by 7 bases; bases with no gene match: 15. Germline V CDR1 and CDR2: LNHDA, SQIVND (reference sequence). As DNA, the CDR3 is TGTGCCAGTAAGGGCCCCGGGACAGGGGGACGGGGGGAGACCCAGTACTTC. Amino acid sequence: CASKGPGTGGRGETQYF.

This clone appeared once. J is TRBJ1-3 and V is TRBV5-6, with 7 bases identical to TRBD1. V shed 4 bases, J shed 5 bases, and the junction held 6 bases outside the gene matches. CDR1 and CDR2 from the germline V gene are SGHDT and YYEEEE. The CDR3 is made up of 14 amino acids. For the CDR3, the DNA is TGTGCCAGCAGCCCCGGGACAGCTCGAAACACCATATATTTT. It specifies CASSPGTARNTIYF.

This clone was seen a single time. The sample holds other DNA sequences that translate to the same CDR3. The chain uses TRBV27 and TRBJ2-7, with D uncertain. The CDR3 extends over 13 amino acids. V dropped 0 bases and J dropped 3 bases, with 6 bases sitting between them. Germline assignment: CDR1 MNHEY and CDR2 SMNVEV (reference sequence). CDR3 coding DNA: TGTGCCAGCAGTTTATCCGCCGACTACGAGCAGTACTTC. Its protein is CASSLSADYEQYF.

The chain recombines TRBV7-9 with TRBJ1-2, with D hard to call. Trimming shortened V by 6 bases and J by 3 bases, and 11 bases separated the two germline ends. The CDR3 consists of 13 residues. Per the germline V gene, CDR1 is SEHNR and CDR2 is FQNEAQ (reference sequence). CDR3: CASRPRDHYGYTF. The CDR3 DNA reads as TGTGCCAGCAGGCCTCGAGACCACTATGGCTACACCTTC.

The genes are TRBV4-1 and TRBJ2-7; the D is unclear. Per the germline V gene, CDR1 is MGHRA and CDR2 is YSYEKL. The CDR3 is 14 residues long. With 1 base removed from V and 1 base from J, the gap between germline ends came to 8 bases. CDR3 nucleotides: TGCGCCAGCAGCCAAGCCCACGGATCCTACGAGCAGTACTTC. Encoded protein: CASSQAHGSYEQYF.

In this sample, this clone turned up a few times. The same CDR3 arises from other DNA sequences in this sample as well. This chain links TRBV28 with TRBJ2-3, with 9 bases identical to TRBD2. The CDR3 extends over 14 amino acids. Germline loops: CDR1 MDHEN, CDR2 SYDVKM. The junction had 0 bases not matched to a gene; V was cut back by 2 bases and J by 3 bases. For the CDR3, the DNA is TGTGCCAGCAGTTTAGCGGGAGGGACAGATACGCAGTATTTT. Its translation is CASSLAGGTDTQYF.

This rearrangement joins TRBV6-5 to TRBJ2-7; 8 bases align to TRBD1. Germline V gene lookup returns CDR1 MNHEY and CDR2 SVGAGI. The CDR3 is made up of 14 amino acids. V shed 4 bases and J 5 bases; nucleotides not matched to a gene: 7. The CDR3 region has the DNA TGTGCCAGCAGTTCTCCGCAGGGGGCCGACGAGCAGTACTTC. This codes for CASSSPQGADEQYF.

This clone was picked up one time. The gene calls are TRBV7-9 and TRBJ2-1; unclear D gene. The V end lost 11 bases, the J end lost 3 bases, and 8 bases lay between the germline ends. Germline V gene data show CDR1 as SEHNR and CDR2 as FQNEAQ (reference sequence). CDR3 length: 11 residues. CDR3 sequence (DNA): TGTGCCCTCTCTGGCTACAATGAGCAGTTCTTC. The encoded protein is CALSGYNEQFF.

The chain couples TRBV2 to TRBJ2-6; D is possibly TRBD1 or TRBD2 (5 bases each). Trimming left V 6 bases short and J 2 bases short, with 20 bases between. In germline, CDR1 is SNHLY, CDR2 FYNNEI. The CDR3 extends over 18 amino acids. Here the CDR3 DNA reads TGTGCCAGCAGGGGGGAATACTCTCCCCTAGCTGGGGCCAACGTCCTGACTTTC. Its translation: CASRGEYSPLAGANVLTF. Together with reference TRBV2 and TRBJ2-6, the CDR3 gives the full variable domain: EPEVTQTPSHQVTQMGQEVILRCVPISNHLYFYWYRQILGQKVEFLVSFYNNEISEKSEIFDDQFSVERPDGSNFTLKIRSTKLEDSAMYFCASRGEYSPLAGANVLTFGAGSRLTVL.

The V gene is TRBV5-1, the J gene TRBJ2-7, with D tentatively TRBD1 (6 bases). V gave up 0 bases and J gave up 4 bases, with 11 bases separating them. In germline, CDR1 is SGHRS, CDR2 YFSETQ. This CDR3 has 14 amino acids. In DNA form, the CDR3 reads TGCGCCAGCAGCTTGGTTCAGGGGAAGTACGAGCAGTACTTC. It yields the protein CASSLVQGKYEQYF.

The chain carries TRBV5-6 and TRBJ2-1; no clear D. V lost 0 bases and J lost 0, with 13 bases in between. This CDR3 spans 17 amino acids. The germline CDR1 and CDR2 sequences are SGHDT and YYEEEE. DNA for the CDR3: TGTGCCAGCAGCTTGGAGGCAGGCCTTAGCTCCTACAATGAGCAGTTCTTC. It specifies CASSLEAGLSSYNEQFF.

Concerning this clone itself: This sample also contains other DNA sequences that code for the same CDR3. This sequence joins TRBV6-1 and TRBJ2-7; D is ambiguous. Germline values: CDR1 MNHNS, CDR2 SASEGT. The ends were cut back, 3 bases at V and 4 bases at J, with 10 bases in the middle. The CDR3 has 13 residues. CDR3 residues: CASSDAAGYEQYF. The CDR3 DNA sequence: TGTGCCAGCAGTGACGCGGCTGGGTACGAGCAGTACTTC.

The V and J genes are TRBV28 and TRBJ1-5; a possible D gene is TRBD1 (5 bases). Germline V gene sequence: CDR1 MDHEN, CDR2 SYDVKM. The V end was cut by 2 bases, the J end by 7 bases, with 12 bases between. CDR3 size: 14 residues. In DNA, the CDR3 is TGTGCCAGCAGTTTAGGGGGGTTAGGGCAGCCCCAGCATTTT. Residues: CASSLGGLGQPQHF. Full variable domain (rest looked up from reference TRBV28 and TRBJ1-5): DVKVTQSSRYLVKRTGEKVFLECVQDMDHENMFWYRQDPGLGLRLIYFSYDVKMKEKGDIPEGYSVSREKKERFSLILESASTNQTSMYLCASSLGGLGQPQHFGDGTRLSIL.

V is TRBV11-2 and J is TRBJ1-3, with D unclear. The germline V and J ends were trimmed by 5 bases and 3 bases, with 8 bases remaining between them. Germline V gives CDR1 SGHAT, CDR2 FQNNGV. This CDR3 has 13 amino acids. CDR3 in amino acids: CASSPRLGNTIYF. As DNA, the CDR3 is TGTGCCAGCAGCCCAAGGCTTGGAAACACCATATATTTT.

The rearrangement joins TRBV5-1 to TRBJ1-2; weak D call: TRBD1 (5 bases). The CDR3 contains 15 residues. V gave up 0 bases and J gave up 3 bases, with 12 bases separating them. CDR1 is SGHRS and CDR2 is YFSETQ in the germline V gene. The CDR3 protein is CASSLEGREDYGYTF. Here the CDR3 DNA reads TGCGCCAGCAGCTTGGAGGGCAGGGAGGACTATGGCTACACCTTC.

The V gene is TRBV4-1, the J gene TRBJ2-5; TRBD2 matches 7 bases. V trimming: 2 bases; J trimming: 1 base; junction bases outside the gene matches: 13. CDR3 size: 18 residues. The germline V gene has CDR1 MGHRA and CDR2 YSYEKL. The CDR3 region is CASSQTRLAEGSQETQYF. CDR3 sequence (DNA): TGCGCCAGCAGCCAAACGCGGCTAGCGGAGGGGTCCCAAGAGACCCAGTACTTC.

The V gene is TRBV27, the J gene TRBJ1-5, with 8 nucleotides matching TRBD1. This CDR3 is 12 amino acids long. V trimming: 7 bases; J trimming: 5 bases; junction bases outside the gene matches: 1. Germline values: CDR1 MNHEY, CDR2 SMNVEV (reference sequence). The CDR3 DNA follows: TGTGCCAGCAAGACAGGGGATCAGCCCCAGCATTTT. Translation: CASKTGDQPQHF.

For the CDR3, the DNA is TGTGCCAGCAGCTTGGGGACAGGTCTTGTAGATGGCTACACCTTC. Residues: CASSLGTGLVDGYTF. The chain is built from TRBV5-4 and TRBJ1-2; TRBD1 agrees at 7 bases. The ends lost 0 bases at V and 6 bases at J; junction bases unmatched: 8. The CDR3 extends over 15 amino acids. Germline lookup yields CDR1 SGHNT and CDR2 YYREEE (reference sequence).

The chain couples TRBV4-2 to TRBJ2-7; D may be TRBD1 or TRBD2 (5 bases each). Trimming stripped 5 bases from V and 1 base from J, with 12 bases between. This CDR3 spans 14 amino acids. Germline V gene data show CDR1 as LGHNA and CDR2 as YNFKEQ. CDR3 bases: TGTGCCAGCAGCGACCCGGGGCGGTCCTACGAGCAGTACTTC. Its protein is CASSDPGRSYEQYF.

The rearrangement links TRBV2 to TRBJ2-2, with D possibly TRBD1 on 5 matching bases. Germline-derived CDR1 and CDR2 are SNHLY and FYNNEI. The CDR3 is 14 residues long. V lost 5 bases and J 1 base, leaving 8 bases between the germline ends. In DNA, the CDR3 is TGTGCCAGCAGTTTGACAGAGAACACCGGGGAGCTGTTTTTT. Translation gives CASSLTENTGELFF. Full variable domain (rest looked up from reference TRBV2 and TRBJ2-2): EPEVTQTPSHQVTQMGQEVILRCVPISNHLYFYWYRQILGQKVEFLVSFYNNEISEKSEIFDDQFSVERPDGSNFTLKIRSTKLEDSAMYFCASSLTENTGELFFGEGSRLTVL.

J is TRBJ2-3 and V is TRBV9, with D perhaps TRBD1 or TRBD2 (6 bases each). CDR1 SGDLS and CDR2 YYNGEE come from the germline V gene. The CDR3 has 14 residues. Trimming took off 4 bases at V and 8 bases at J, with 17 bases between the two ends. The CDR3 here is CASSPPKGGLTQYF. The CDR3 DNA sequence: TGTGCCAGCAGCCCTCCTAAGGGGGGCCTTACGCAGTATTTT.

This clone has just one count. The rearrangement joins TRBV28 to TRBJ2-1; tentative D call: TRBD1 (6 bases). Looked up from germline, CDR1 is MDHEN and CDR2 is SYDVKM. V was cut by 6 bases and J by 5 bases, with 26 bases left in between. The CDR3 runs 18 residues. The CDR3 is CASSPLLNRDVVDNEQFF. The DNA for the CDR3 is TGTGCCAGCAGCCCATTACTCAACAGGGATGTGGTTGACAATGAGCAGTTCTTC.

The V call is TRBV19, the J call TRBJ2-1; a possible D gene is TRBD1 (6 bases). Germline values: CDR1 LNHDA, CDR2 SQIVND (reference sequence). With 7 bases removed from V and 2 bases from J, the gap between germline ends came to 15 bases. The CDR3 is made up of 15 amino acids. CDR3 DNA sequence: TGTGCCAGTACCGCGATACAGGGAGCCTACAATGAGCAGTTCTTC. It specifies CASTAIQGAYNEQFF.

The chain joins TRBV28 to TRBJ1-5; tentatively, D is TRBD1 (5 bases). This CDR3 is 12 amino acids long. V was cut by 7 bases and J by 4 bases, with 8 bases left in between. CDR1 is MDHEN, CDR2 SYDVKM, per germline. In nucleotides, the CDR3 is TGTGCCAGCACCTGGGGGAATCAGCCCCAGCATTTT. Its translation is CASTWGNQPQHF.

DNA for the CDR3: TGTGCCAGCAGTGAAGATCTTTCGGGGCTGTTCTACGAGCAGTACTTC. Translated: CASSEDLSGLFYEQYF. The chain links TRBV2 to TRBJ2-7, with D perhaps matching TRBD1 or TRBD2 (5 bases each). Germline CDR1 and CDR2: SNHLY and FYNNEI. The CDR3 runs 16 residues. The ends were cut back, 1 base at V and 3 bases at J, with 16 bases in the middle.

The chain employs TRBV28 and TRBJ2-4; 10 nucleotides align to TRBD1. Per the germline V gene, CDR1 is MDHEN and CDR2 is SYDVKM. CDR3 length: 13 residues. V trimming: 6 bases; J trimming: 8 bases; junction bases outside the gene matches: 4. The CDR3 DNA sequence: TGTGCCAGCAGCTACGGGACAGGGGACATTCAGTACTTC. Protein sequence: CASSYGTGDIQYF.

The J gene is TRBJ2-5, the V gene TRBV5-1; TRBD1 matches 9 bases. The CDR3 extends over 15 amino acids. V lost 2 bases and J lost 5; bases outside the gene matches: 7. The V gene's germline CDR1 is SGHRS and CDR2 YFSETQ. The CDR3 coding sequence is TGCGCCAGCAGCTTACTGGACAGGGGAAGGGAGACCCAGTACTTC. It encodes CASSLLDRGRETQYF.